Listed below are T cell receptor beta chains from one sample, sequenced in a study of control samples from healthy donors and cancer patients. Only in-frame clones appear in the TCRdb table, and some are missing; sequencing was by immunoSEQ multiplex PCR. Found here are 50,000 or so clones, 85% to 95% of them singletons; the top ten hold 20% to 30%. What was sequenced was PBMCs. These TCRs come from a woman in her 50s with head and neck cancer. The CDR3 runs from the conserved cysteine through the conserved F or W. A D gene is named only where the DNA matches it firmly. Not every row has a clone size; where given, it reads once, few, many or a size class.

v_call,cdr3_length,d_call,clone_size,j_call,cdr3_nt,cdr3_aa
TRBV5-1,15,TRBD1,.,TRBJ2-7,TGCGCCAGCAGCCGGGACAGGGAAATCACCTACGAGCAGTACTTC,CASSRDREITYEQYF
TRBV24-1,16,TRBD2,.,TRBJ2-7,TGTGCCACCAGTGATTCGTCTAGCGGGTTCTCCTACGAGCAGTACTTC,CATSDSSSGFSYEQYF
TRBV7-9,14,.,.,TRBJ2-7,TGTGCCATTTCCCCCGAGACGGGGTGGTACGAGCAGTACTTC,CAISPETGWYEQYF
TRBV6-4,13,.,.,TRBJ1-5,TGTGCCAGCAGTGACGGTCGACACCAGCCCCAGCATTTT,CASSDGRHQPQHF
TRBV5-4,15,.,.,TRBJ1-2,TGTGCCAGCAGCTTCGGGAGCGGGGGCCCCTATGGCTACACCTTC,CASSFGSGGPYGYTF
TRBV11-2,17,TRBD2,once,TRBJ2-7,TGTGCCAGCAGCTTAGTAGGGGTTAGCGGGGGGAAGTACGAGCAGTACTTC,CASSLVGVSGGKYEQYF
TRBV9,15,.,.,TRBJ1-3,TGTGCCAGCAGCGTAGTGGCCAACTCTGGAAACACCATATATTTT,CASSVVANSGNTIYF
TRBV14,15,.,.,TRBJ2-3,TGTGCCAGCAGCCAATTGACAGCTCGCACAGATACGCAGTATTTT,CASSQLTARTDTQYF
TRBV2,14,TRBD1,.,TRBJ1-2,TGTGCCAGCACCTCCGACAGGGGGCCTGGGGGCTACACCTTC,CASTSDRGPGGYTF
TRBV9,15,TRBD1,.,TRBJ2-1,TGTGCCAGCAGCATAAGGGACAGGGAGGGGGATGAGCAGTTCTTC,CASSIRDREGDEQFF
TRBV19,14,.,once,TRBJ1-1,TGTGCCAGTAGTCCAGGACTCGGGAACACTGAAGCTTTCTTT,CASSPGLGNTEAFF
TRBV3-1/TRBV3-2,16,.,.,TRBJ2-5,TGTGCCAGCAGCCAAAGGAGCCCCGGGCCTAAAGAGACCCAGTACTTC,CASSQRSPGPKETQYF
TRBV19,16,TRBD1,.,TRBJ2-3,TGTGCCAGTAGAACGATAGTCGGGACAGGGACAGATACGCAGTATTTT,CASRTIVGTGTDTQYF
TRBV29-1,11,.,.,TRBJ1-2,TGCAGCGTACCGGGATACTATGGCTACACCTTC,CSVPGYYGYTF
TRBV10-1,10,TRBD1,.,TRBJ2-7,TGCGCCGGACAGGGGGCTTGGCAGTACTTC,CAGQGAWQYF
TRBV2,14,TRBD1,.,TRBJ2-7,TGTGCCAGCAGGCCAAGGACAGGGGAGGACGAGCAGTACTTC,CASRPRTGEDEQYF
TRBV2,12,.,.,TRBJ1-2,TGTGCCAGCACCTGGACCGAATATGGCTACACCTTC,CASTWTEYGYTF
TRBV6-1,17,TRBD1,.,TRBJ1-1,TGTGCCAGCAGTGAAGCCTTATACAGGGGATCGAACACTGAAGCTTTCTTT,CASSEALYRGSNTEAFF
TRBV3-1/TRBV3-2,14,.,.,TRBJ1-2,TGTGCCAGCAGCTATCAGGACGGCGTCTATGGCTACACCTTC,CASSYQDGVYGYTF
TRBV7-2,16,TRBD1,.,TRBJ1-1,TGTGCCAGCAGCTTAGTGGGTTACAGGGGGCCGTCTGAAGCTTTCTTT,CASSLVGYRGPSEAFF
TRBV6-1,15,.,.,TRBJ2-6,TGTGCCAGCAGTGAACAAGTCTCTGGGGCCAACGTCCTGACTTTC,CASSEQVSGANVLTF
TRBV30,13,.,.,TRBJ2-7,TGTGCCTGGAGTGTTGGAGGGGCTGGTGAGCAGTACTTC,CAWSVGGAGEQYF
TRBV9,17,TRBD2,.,TRBJ2-1,TGTGCCAGCAGCGTAGAAGCGGGGGGTCCCCTTTACAATGAGCAGTTCTTC,CASSVEAGGPLYNEQFF
TRBV9,21,.,.,TRBJ1-3,TGTGCCAGCAGCGCCCAGGATTCCCCAAGGGGATTAGTCACCTCTGGAAACACCATATATTTT,CASSAQDSPRGLVTSGNTIYF
TRBV28,12,.,.,TRBJ2-1,TGTGCCAGCAGGCTAGCATCCAATGAGCAGTTCTTC,CASRLASNEQFF
TRBV11-2,15,.,.,TRBJ2-6,TGTGCCAGCAGCTTGTCGGGCTCTGGGGCCAACGTCCTGACTTTC,CASSLSGSGANVLTF
TRBV5-1,14,TRBD1,.,TRBJ1-1,TGCGCCAGCAGACCCGACAGGGAGGAGACTGAAGCTTTCTTT,CASRPDREETEAFF
TRBV3-1/TRBV3-2,20,TRBD2,.,TRBJ2-3,TGTGCCAGCAGCCAACCGGGACTAGCGGGAGGGCCCTCGAAGGCAGATACGCAGTATTTT,CASSQPGLAGGPSKADTQYF
TRBV25-1,14,.,.,TRBJ1-5,TGTGCCAGCAGTGGAGTGGGAAGCAATCAGCCCCAGCATTTT,CASSGVGSNQPQHF
TRBV27,14,TRBD1,once,TRBJ2-1,TGTGCCAGCAGTCAACAGGGGGCCTACAATGAGCAGTTCTTC,CASSQQGAYNEQFF
TRBV2,14,TRBD1,.,TRBJ1-2,TGTGCCAGCTCCCCCCGACAGGGGGCCGGGGGCTACACCTTC,CASSPRQGAGGYTF
TRBV5-1,15,.,.,TRBJ1-3,TGCGCCAGCAGCTTCAAGGGGATCGCTGGAAACACCATATATTTT,CASSFKGIAGNTIYF
TRBV20-1,15,.,once,TRBJ2-1,TGCAGTGCTAGTCTCGGGGGACGCTCCTACAATGAGCAGTTCTTC,CSASLGGRSYNEQFF
TRBV19,14,.,.,TRBJ2-2,TGTGCCAGTAGCTCCCAGGGACGCACCGGGGAGCTGTTTTTT,CASSSQGRTGELFF
TRBV30,13,.,once,TRBJ1-6,TGTGCCTGGAGTGTTCGCCGGGGATCACCCCTCCACTTT,CAWSVRRGSPLHF
TRBV19,12,.,.,TRBJ1-2,TGTGCCAGTTTCCAATGGCCGTATGGCTACACCTTC,CASFQWPYGYTF
TRBV3-1/TRBV3-2,15,TRBD2,.,TRBJ2-5,TGTGCCAGCAGGGGGCAGCGGGGGTACCAAGAGACCCAGTACTTC,CASRGQRGYQETQYF
TRBV6-2/TRBV6-3,15,TRBD1,.,TRBJ2-3,TGTGCCAGCAGTCTCCGGGACAGGGATCCAGATACGCAGTATTTT,CASSLRDRDPDTQYF
TRBV6-1,18,TRBD2,.,TRBJ2-7,TGTGCCAGCAGTGAATTAGGGCGGGGGGCGGACGGATCCTACGAGCAGTACTTC,CASSELGRGADGSYEQYF
TRBV19,14,.,.,TRBJ2-7,TGTGCCAGTAGTGTCACCGGGACCCCTCGTGAGCAGTACTTC,CASSVTGTPREQYF
TRBV10-3,14,.,.,TRBJ1-1,TGTGCCATCGGTGAGCTCCGGGTGAACACTGAAGCTTTCTTT,CAIGELRVNTEAFF
TRBV5-1,14,TRBD1,.,TRBJ1-6,TGCGCCAGCTGTCAACAGGGGGATGGGTCACCCCTCCACTTT,CASCQQGDGSPLHF
TRBV12-5,14,.,.,TRBJ1-4,TGTGCTAGTGGTTCCCTCGGGCCTTATGAAAAACTGTTTTTT,CASGSLGPYEKLFF
TRBV5-1,15,.,.,TRBJ1-2,TGCGCCAGCAGCTTCGGGGACTTAGGAGACTATGGCTACACCTTC,CASSFGDLGDYGYTF
TRBV5-1,14,TRBD2,.,TRBJ2-2,TGCGCCAGCAGCTTGCCCAGCGGGATCGGGGAGCTGTTTTTT,CASSLPSGIGELFF
TRBV2,13,.,once,TRBJ2-4,TGTGCCAGCAGTGCAATAGCCAAAAACATTCAGTACTTC,CASSAIAKNIQYF
TRBV28,15,TRBD2,.,TRBJ2-2,TGTGCCAGCAGTTTCGGGAGGAATCAGGGCGGGGAGCTGTTTTTT,CASSFGRNQGGELFF
TRBV11-2,12,.,.,TRBJ2-3,TGTGCCAGCAGCTTGGCTCTAGATACGCAGTATTTT,CASSLALDTQYF
TRBV5-1,14,.,.,TRBJ1-1,TGCGCCAGCAGCTTGACGGCGGGGAACACTGAAGCTTTCTTT,CASSLTAGNTEAFF
TRBV4-3,18,.,.,TRBJ2-2,TGCGCCAGCAGCCAAGTAACAGGATCCTGGGAGAACACCGGGGAGCTGTTTTTT,CASSQVTGSWENTGELFF
TRBV5-5,15,TRBD1,.,TRBJ1-2,TGTGCCAGCAGCTTGACAGGACAGGGTTCATATGGCTACACCTTC,CASSLTGQGSYGYTF
TRBV6-5,15,.,.,TRBJ1-2,TGTGCCAGCAGTCCGCGGGACGGCGCTAACTATGGCTACACCTTC,CASSPRDGANYGYTF
TRBV5-1,15,.,.,TRBJ2-3,TGCGCCAGCAGCCCTGGCCGTGGGTTGGAGGATACGCAGTATTTT,CASSPGRGLEDTQYF
TRBV18,15,TRBD1,.,TRBJ1-2,TGTGCCAGCTCATCTCCGGGACAGGGAAGAAAAGGCTACACCTTC,CASSSPGQGRKGYTF
TRBV28,15,.,.,TRBJ2-3,TGTGCCAGCAGCCCCTATTCTATCAGCACAGATACGCAGTATTTT,CASSPYSISTDTQYF
TRBV5-4,14,TRBD2,.,TRBJ2-7,TGTGCCAGCAGCTTGAGGCTAGCGGGAGTCGAGCAGTACTTC,CASSLRLAGVEQYF
TRBV28,19,TRBD1,.,TRBJ1-4,TGTGCCAGCAGTTTTCCCGATGGACAGGGGTCTTCAACTAATGAAAAACTGTTTTTT,CASSFPDGQGSSTNEKLFF
TRBV11-2,16,.,.,TRBJ1-5,TGTGCCAGCAGCTTACAATCAGGCACCGGCAATCAGCCCCAGCATTTT,CASSLQSGTGNQPQHF
TRBV28,16,TRBD1,.,TRBJ1-2,TGTGCCAGCAGTCCGACAGGGGCCGTAGCTAACTATGGCTACACCTTC,CASSPTGAVANYGYTF